The next 9 T cell receptor beta chains were all read from a single sample in a study of blood T cell repertoires in COVID-19. Measured with immunoSEQ multiplex PCR; TCRdb has only the in-frame clones, and not every one. Of about 20,000 clones listed, 85% to 90% were seen once; the top ten hold around 9.9%. The sample taken for sequencing was peripheral blood. These receptors all come from a human donor in a cohort sampled during active COVID-19.

This clone occurred a few times. The V and J genes are TRBV28 and TRBJ1-1, with 9 bases lining up with TRBD1. The germline V gene encodes CDR1 MDHEN and CDR2 SYDVKM. The CDR3 covers 14 residues. Trimming took 6 bases from V and 0 from J; bases not matched to a gene: 2. CDR3 amino acids: CASSRDRVNTEAFF. Written as DNA, the CDR3 is TGTGCCAGCAGCAGGGACAGGGTGAACACTGAAGCTTTCTTT.

This clone occurred once. The chain joins TRBV7-2 to TRBJ2-1; 8 nucleotides match TRBD2. J was trimmed by 9 bases and V by 1 base; bases with no gene match: 11. CDR1 is SGHTA, CDR2 FQGNSA, per germline. This CDR3 is 16 amino acids long. CDR3 bases: TGTGCCAGCAGCTTAGACGGGCTGAGCGGGAGTGGTGAGCAGTTCTTC. It codes for CASSLDGLSGSGEQFF.

This clone was seen a handful of times. The V call is TRBV18, the J call TRBJ2-7; 11 nucleotides agree with TRBD1. J lost 6 bases, V lost 3 bases, and 7 bases had no gene match. The CDR3 consists of 15 residues. Germline V gives CDR1 KGHSH, CDR2 LQKENI. CDR3 coding DNA: TGTGCCAGCTCACCTCGGGACAGGGGGAGGGTCGAGCAGTACTTC. Protein sequence: CASSPRDRGRVEQYF.

V usage is TRBV6-5 and J usage is TRBJ1-2; D uncertain. The germline V and J ends were trimmed by 10 bases and 4 bases, with 16 bases remaining between them. CDR1 and CDR2 (germline): MNHEY, SVGAGI. The CDR3 runs to 13 residues. The CDR3 DNA reads TGTGCCACCCAACGGGAGGGAGTCTATGGCTACACCTTC. Its protein is CATQREGVYGYTF.

This clone appeared once. The chain combines TRBV30 with TRBJ1-2; the match to TRBD1 covers 8 bases. This CDR3 contains 15 residues. Germline V CDR1 and CDR2: GTSNPN, SVGIG (reference sequence). V lost 5 bases and J lost 2; bases outside the gene matches: 10. The CDR3 coding sequence is TGTGCCTGGTGGGGCAGGGGGCCGAGCAACTATGGCTACACCTTC. Encoded protein: CAWWGRGPSNYGYTF. Full variable domain (outside the CDR3, taken from reference TRBV30 and TRBJ1-2): SQTIHQWPATLVQPVGSPLSLECTVEGTSNPNLYWYRQAAGRGLQLLFYSVGIGQISSEVPQNLSASRPQDRQFILSSKKLLLSDSGFYLCAWWGRGPSNYGYTFGSGTRLTVV.

CDR3 amino acids: CASSLKTDYNEQFF. In DNA form, the CDR3 reads TGTGCCAGCAGTTTAAAGACAGACTACAATGAGCAGTTCTTC. The V gene is TRBV28, the J gene TRBJ2-1, with D possibly being TRBD1 (5 bases). There are 14 residues in the CDR3. The germline gives CDR1 MDHEN, CDR2 SYDVKM. Between the trimmed V and J ends, which lost 2 bases and 3 bases, there was a span of 8 bases.

The chain has TRBV28 and TRBJ1-1; 7 bases map to TRBD1. This CDR3 is built from 14 residues. Germline CDR1 MDHEN, CDR2 SYDVKM. V shed 4 bases, J shed 2 bases, and the junction held 4 bases outside the gene matches. CDR3 loop: CASSSGQFNTEAFF. CDR3 DNA: TGTGCCAGCAGTTCGGGACAGTTCAACACTGAAGCTTTCTTT. Complete variable domain (other parts from reference TRBV28 and TRBJ1-1): DVKVTQSSRYLVKRTGEKVFLECVQDMDHENMFWYRQDPGLGLRLIYFSYDVKMKEKGDIPEGYSVSREKKERFSLILESASTNQTSMYLCASSSGQFNTEAFFGQGTRLTVV.

The chain couples TRBV28 to TRBJ1-5, with a possible D match to TRBD1 (6 bases). V lost 6 bases to trimming and J lost 6 bases, with 12 bases between them. The germline gives CDR1 MDHEN, CDR2 SYDVKM. The CDR3 runs to 13 residues. The CDR3 region has the DNA TGTGCCAGCAGGACCACAGGGAGTCAGCCCCAGCATTTT. This codes for CASRTTGSQPQHF.

The chain recombines TRBV29-1 with TRBJ2-4; D is uncertain. The germline V and J ends were trimmed by 0 bases and 0 bases, with 9 bases remaining between them. The V gene's germline CDR1 is SQVTM and CDR2 ANQGSEA. The length of the CDR3 is 15 residues. For the CDR3, the DNA is TGCAGCGTTGAAGAGAGGTCGATAGCCAAAAACATTCAGTACTTC. Translation: CSVEERSIAKNIQYF.